The 28 T cell receptor beta chains below come from one sample, sequenced in a study of blood T cells in healthy people across ages. Sample-barcoded 5' priming and a J-beta primer mix drove a second PCR of about 7 to 11 cycles. TCRdb called the 5' RACE reads again in MiXCR, with one record for every CDR3 protein. The sample yields about 650,000 distinct CDR3 sequences, 40% to 65% seen once. Input material: blood. All receptors come from an elderly woman in good health.

The genes are TRBV5-4 and TRBJ2-3; 10 nucleotides match TRBD1. CDR1 and CDR2 (germline): SGHNT, YYREEE (reference sequence). Unmatched junction bases numbered 8, after V lost 6 bases and J lost 4 bases. The CDR3 runs 15 residues. CDR3 sequence (DNA): TGTGCCAGCAACGGAGACAGGGGGCTTTCAGATACGCAGTATTTT. Translating gives CASNGDRGLSDTQYF.

This clonotype was recorded once. The chain employs TRBV4-2 and TRBJ2-1, with 10 bases matching TRBD1. The CDR3 spans 17 residues. V lost 2 bases, J lost 1 base, and 5 bases stayed unmatched. Germline V gene lookup returns CDR1 LGHNA and CDR2 YNFKEQ. The CDR3 nucleotides are TGTGCCAGCAGCCAATTCGGACAGGGGGGATCCTACAATGAGCAGTTCTTC. Translated, it gives CASSQFGQGGSYNEQFF.

This rearrangement joins TRBV2 to TRBJ1-6; the D is unclear. The ends were cut back, 4 bases at V and 1 base at J, with 5 bases in the middle. The CDR3 runs 14 residues. The V gene's germline CDR1 is SNHLY and CDR2 FYNNEI. For the CDR3, the DNA is TGTGCCAGCAGTGGCACATCCTATAATTCACCCCTCCACTTT. It codes for CASSGTSYNSPLHF.

As regards this clonotype: With a much larger clone just one base away, this may be a read error. The chain employs TRBV11-3 and TRBJ2-5; 11 bases agree with TRBD2. J lost 11 bases, V lost 0 bases, and 14 bases had no gene match. The germline gives CDR1 SGHNT, CDR2 YENEEA. The CDR3 runs to 17 residues. The CDR3 protein is CASSLEAASGRYNEQYF. Written as DNA, the CDR3 is TGTGCCAGCAGCTTAGAAGCGGCTAGCGGGAGGTACAATGAGCAGTACTTC.

The chain combines TRBV9 with TRBJ2-3; D remains ambiguous. Trimming took off 3 bases at V and 0 bases at J, with 17 bases between the two ends. CDR1 is SGDLS, CDR2 YYNGEE, per germline. The CDR3 covers 17 residues. The CDR3 DNA is TGTGCCAGCAGCGGTAGCAAATTGACGGCTAGCACAGATACGCAGTATTTT. Translating gives CASSGSKLTASTDTQYF.

A word on this clonotype: A read error may explain this, as a much larger clone is one base away. The chain is built from TRBV5-1 and TRBJ2-1; 15 positions match TRBD2. CDR1 is SGHRS, CDR2 YFSETQ, per germline. The CDR3 consists of 19 residues. CDR3 nucleotide sequence: TGCGCCAGCAGCCCGGGACTAGCGGGAGGAACAAGCTCCGACAATGAGCAGTTCTTC. Encoded protein: CASSPGLAGGTSSDNEQFF. Full variable domain (remainder filled in from reference TRBV5-1 and TRBJ2-1): KAGVTQTPRYLIKTRGQQVTLSCSPISGHRSVSWYQQTPGQGLQFLFEYFSETQRNKGNFPGRFSGRQFSNSRSEMNVSTLELGDSALYLCASSPGLAGGTSSDNEQFFGPGTRLTVL.

As regards this clonotype: This may come from a read error, since a much larger clone is one base off. The chain links TRBV7-9 to TRBJ2-3; a weak D match, TRBD2 (5 bases). The CDR3 is 14 residues long. Germline CDR1 and CDR2: SEHNR and FQNEAQ (reference sequence). V shed 2 bases and J shed 2 bases, with 8 bases lying between them. The CDR3 sequence: CASSLRADTDTQYF. In DNA, the CDR3 is TGTGCCAGCAGCTTAAGAGCGGACACAGATACGCAGTATTTT.

This clonotype appeared many times. The J gene is TRBJ2-6, the V gene TRBV6-6; no clear D gene. The CDR3 spans 15 residues. The V gene lost 0 bases and the J gene lost 2 bases, with 5 bases spanning the gap. Germline V gene lookup returns CDR1 MNHNY and CDR2 SVGAGI (reference sequence). CDR3 protein: CASSYSRAGANVLTF. The CDR3 DNA is TGTGCCAGCAGTTACTCACGCGCTGGGGCCAACGTCCTGACTTTC.

Concerning this clonotype itself: A much more abundant neighbour one base away suggests this may be a read error. The chain recombines TRBV4-1 with TRBJ2-3; D not resolved. Germline CDR1 MGHRA, CDR2 YSYEKL. CDR3 length: 13 residues. CDR3 in amino acids: CASSQEVADAQYF. For the CDR3, the DNA is TGCGCCAGCAGCCAAGAGGTGGCAGATGCGCAGTATTTT.

V is TRBV2 and J is TRBJ2-5; no reliable D call. CDR3 length: 13 residues. CDR1 and CDR2 (germline): SNHLY, FYNNEI. Trimming took off 7 bases at V and 5 bases at J, with 14 bases between the two ends. The CDR3 sequence: CASMKGRWETQYF. The CDR3 DNA sequence: TGTGCCAGCATGAAGGGCAGGTGGGAGACCCAGTACTTC.

The CDR3 protein is CASSGTPRAEAFF. The DNA of the CDR3 is TGTGCCAGCAGTGGGACACCACGGGCTGAAGCTTTCTTT. This chain uses TRBV12-3 or TRBV12-4 with TRBJ1-1; TRBD1 is a possible D gene (6 bases). Trimming cost V 5 bases and J 6 bases, with 13 bases left between them. The CDR3 loop spans 13 amino acids.

The J gene is TRBJ2-5, the V gene TRBV13, with D tentatively TRBD1 (6 bases). CDR1 and CDR2 from the germline V gene are PRHDT and FYEKMQ (reference sequence). The germline V and J ends were trimmed by 1 base and 4 bases, with 16 bases remaining between them. The CDR3 extends over 16 amino acids. The chain's CDR3 is CASSLVSQGLGETQYF. CDR3 DNA sequence: TGTGCCAGCAGCTTAGTGTCACAGGGTCTAGGAGAGACCCAGTACTTC.

There are a few counts of this clonotype. The chain uses TRBV20-1 and TRBJ1-2; D remains unclear. Germline-derived CDR1 and CDR2 are DFQATT and SNEGSKA (reference sequence). The V gene lost 5 bases and the J gene lost 1 base, with 11 bases spanning the gap. This CDR3 region has 13 residues. The CDR3 coding sequence is TGCAGTGCTTCCGAGGGCAGTAACTATGGCTACACCTTC. It encodes CSASEGSNYGYTF.

There are many counts of this clonotype. The rearrangement joins TRBV11-2 to TRBJ2-1; D tentatively fits TRBD1 or TRBD2 (5 bases each). CDR3 length: 13 residues. Trimming left V 1 base short and J 8 bases short, with 9 bases between. CDR1 and CDR2 (germline): SGHAT, FQNNGV. CDR3 coding DNA: TGTGCCAGCAGCTTAGCCGGGACGGATGAGCAGTTCTTC. Translation: CASSLAGTDEQFF.

V usage is TRBV27 and J usage is TRBJ1-2, with TRBD1 as a possible D gene (6 bases). With 3 bases removed from V and 4 bases from J, the gap between germline ends came to 15 bases. Germline CDR1 MNHEY, CDR2 SMNVEV (reference sequence). This CDR3 is 15 amino acids long. CDR3 in amino acids: CASSFTGGLSYGYTF. The CDR3 DNA follows: TGTGCCAGCAGTTTCACCGGGGGCTTATCCTATGGCTACACCTTC.

This chain connects TRBV3-1 to TRBJ2-1; 10 bases match TRBD2. Per the germline V gene, CDR1 is LGHDT and CDR2 is YNNKEL (reference sequence). The J segment lost 7 bases and the V segment lost 4 bases, leaving 10 bases of the junction unmatched. The CDR3 runs 16 residues. The CDR3 nucleotides read TGTGCCAGCAGCCCGACGATCCAGCGGGAGGGGAATGAGCAGTTCTTC. Its protein is CASSPTIQREGNEQFF.

The V call is TRBV4-3, the J call TRBJ2-1; D is possibly TRBD1 (6 bases). The CDR3 has 16 residues. Trimming took 4 bases from V and 12 from J, leaving 25 bases between them. Germline V gene lookup returns CDR1 LGHNA and CDR2 YSLEER. This CDR3 is CASSPGGATLDRLQFF. The DNA for the CDR3 is TGCGCCAGCAGCCCTGGGGGAGCTACCCTTGACAGGCTGCAGTTCTTC.

This clonotype was observed once. The V and J genes are TRBV5-1 and TRBJ2-4, with a tentative D call TRBD1 (6 bases). The CDR3 totals 15 residues. Trimming took off 5 bases at V and 13 bases at J, with 25 bases between the two ends. Germline CDR1 SGHRS, CDR2 YFSETQ. Here the CDR3 DNA reads TGCGCCAGCAGTTTCGACCAGGGGCCGATGTGGGAGCAGTACTTC. Its translation: CASSFDQGPMWEQYF.

The gene calls are TRBV9 and TRBJ2-2; D may be TRBD1 or TRBD2 (5 bases each). Germline-derived CDR1 and CDR2 are SGDLS and YYNGEE. V shed 4 bases and J shed 4 bases, with 14 bases lying between them. This CDR3 is built from 15 residues. In nucleotides, the CDR3 is TGTGCCAGCAGCCCAACCCCGGGGCGCACCGGGGAGCTGTTTTTT. Translated, it gives CASSPTPGRTGELFF. Full variable domain (missing parts from reference TRBV9 and TRBJ2-2): DSGVTQTPKHLITATGQRVTLRCSPRSGDLSVYWYQQSLDQGLQFLIQYYNGEERAKGNILERFSAQQFPDLHSELNLSSLELGDSALYFCASSPTPGRTGELFFGEGSRLTVL.

The chain combines TRBV12-3 or TRBV12-4 with TRBJ2-1; TRBD2 agrees at 8 bases. The V segment lost 7 bases and the J segment 15 bases; nucleotides outside the gene matches: 17. The CDR3 contains 14 residues. CDR3 DNA sequence: TGTGCCAGCACTTTGAGGGGCGGTAGCGGGATTGCGTTCTTC. It is translated as CASTLRGGSGIAFF.

The chain uses TRBV4-1 and TRBJ1-1; TRBD1 matches 7 bases. The CDR3 totals 15 residues. The germline gives CDR1 MGHRA, CDR2 YSYEKL. V gave up 5 bases and J gave up 4 bases; unmatched junction bases: 10. The CDR3 loop reads CASSTLDRDRTEAFF. The DNA of the CDR3 is TGCGCCAGCAGCACGCTAGACAGGGATCGCACTGAAGCTTTCTTT.

Notes on this clonotype: A much bigger clone sits one base away, suggesting this may be a read error. The genes are TRBV24-1 and TRBJ2-7, with TRBD1 identical over 12 bases. CDR3 length: 15 residues. The germline V gene has CDR1 KGHDR and CDR2 SFDVKD. The J segment lost 7 bases and the V segment lost 5 bases, leaving 8 bases of the junction unmatched. The CDR3 bases are TGTGCCACCAGTGTGGGACAGGGGGCGAGGAATGAGCAGTACTTC. It specifies CATSVGQGARNEQYF.

This clonotype was seen just once. An end of the junction differs from the germline gene, which may be a read error. The rearrangement joins TRBV5-1 to TRBJ2-3; 7 bases fit TRBD2. Germline loops: CDR1 SGHRS, CDR2 YFSETQ. The CDR3 is 12 amino acids. DNA of the CDR3: TGCGCCGGCAGCTTGGAACGAGCGGGGTGGTATTTT. This translates into CAGSLERAGWYF. The full variable domain, its missing parts supplied by reference TRBV5-1 and TRBJ2-3, is KAGVTQTPRYLIKTRGQQVTLSCSPISGHRSVSWYQQTPGQGLQFLFEYFSETQRNKGNFPGRFSGRQFSNSRSEMNVSTLELGDSALYLCAGSLERAGWYFGPGTRLTVL.

The V call is TRBV9, the J call TRBJ2-2; D ambiguous. V was clipped by 2 bases and J by 8 bases, with 10 bases between them. Germline CDR1 is SGDLS and CDR2 is YYNGEE. The CDR3 is made up of 13 amino acids. CDR3: CASSVGLGGELFF. The CDR3, as DNA: TGTGCCAGCAGCGTTGGTCTCGGAGGGGAGCTGTTTTTT.

In the case of this clonotype: This may stem from a read error, because a much larger clone lies one nucleotide away. The chain is built from TRBV7-8 and TRBJ2-4; 8 positions agree with TRBD2. CDR3 length: 18 amino acids. V lost 4 bases, J lost 0 bases, and 11 bases stayed unmatched. Germline V gene lookup returns CDR1 SGHVS and CDR2 FQNEAQ. The CDR3 sequence is CASSSVPGLALAKNIQYF. DNA of the CDR3: TGTGCCAGCAGCTCAGTCCCCGGACTAGCTCTAGCCAAAAACATTCAGTACTTC.

The chain recombines TRBV2 with TRBJ1-5; D may be TRBD1 (5 bases). Trimming cost V 2 bases and J 0 bases, with 8 bases left between them. Looked up from germline, CDR1 is SNHLY and CDR2 is FYNNEI. This CDR3 spans 15 amino acids. The CDR3 reads CASSEQGLSNQPQHF. The CDR3 bases are TGTGCCAGCAGTGAACAGGGACTTAGCAATCAGCCCCAGCATTTT.

V gene TRBV9 combines with J gene TRBJ2-2; 10 nucleotides align to TRBD2. After removal of 3 bases from V and 3 bases from J, the junction contained 20 bases not matched to a gene. CDR3 length: 21 amino acids. Germline V gene sequence: CDR1 SGDLS, CDR2 YYNGEE. This CDR3 reads CASSARPYLSSGSSYTGELFF. The CDR3 region has the DNA TGTGCCAGCAGCGCCCGACCATACTTGTCTAGCGGGAGTTCCTACACCGGGGAGCTGTTTTTT.

A note on this clonotype: This clone may be a read error of a much larger clone one base away. The V and J genes are TRBV2 and TRBJ2-7; tentatively, D is TRBD1 (6 bases). The V gene's germline CDR1 is SNHLY and CDR2 FYNNEI. With 4 bases removed from V and 4 bases from J, the gap between germline ends came to 14 bases. The CDR3 totals 14 residues. The CDR3 nucleotides read TGTGCCAGCAGTGCGACAAGGGGGTTGTACGAGCAGTACTTC. Translating gives CASSATRGLYEQYF.